This TCR beta chain was captured by sequencing in a study of OX40 agonist ivuxolimab in advanced cancers. Background for the entire study: Ivuxolimab, which targeted the costimulatory receptor OX40 (CD134), was an agonistic, fully human IgG2 monoclonal antibody. Intravenous ivuxolimab was administered to patients every 2 weeks at six dose levels: 0.01, 0.1, 0.3, 1.5, 3 and 10 mg/kg. Of the approximately 50 patients in dose escalation, about 20 had hepatocellular carcinoma, some 15 had melanoma, 9 had renal cell carcinoma and 9 had head and neck cancer. A male proportion of 82.7% and a mean age of approximately 62 years, ranging from about 23 to 90, were recorded for the dose-escalation cohort. Patients were allowed to have had prior anti-PD-1, anti-PD-L1 or anti-CTLA-4 therapy, and approximately 40% of the dose-escalation patients had previously received checkpoint inhibitors. Partial responses occurred in three dose-escalation patients, of whom one had hepatocellular carcinoma and two had cutaneous melanoma. The purpose of peripheral TCRbeta sequencing was to test whether ivuxolimab changed TCR sequence diversity and led to clonal T-cell expansion. The paper reports the monotherapy dose-escalation portion (N = 52 patients) of the phase I ivuxolimab trial.

Including cysteine and phenylalanine, the CDR3 has 16 amino acids. Only the CDR3 part of the read is kept: 48 bases, read in frame from the first base. Between the V and J ends, shortened by 4 bases and 5 bases respectively, the junction contains 20 bases. CDR1 and CDR2, per the germline V gene, are KGHSH and LQKENI. Results the study describes overall, beyond this receptor: Low levels of normalized T-cell clonal expansion were also seen in some nonresponding patients. At doses of 0.1 to 3.0 mg/kg, clonal expansion of both CD4+ and CD8+ T cells in blood was seen between baseline and week 6. Partial responders in the 0.1-3.0 mg/kg groups had among the lowest normalized peripheral clonal expansion, especially among CD8+ T cells. Antigen specificity was not determined for the clonally expanded peripheral T cells. After ivuxolimab, CD8+ T cells had more expanded clones than CD4+ T cells on average.

For sequencing of the TCRbeta CDR3 region, genomic DNA was extracted from the sorted cells. The immunoSEQ Assay was used for sequencing of TCRbeta CDR3 regions. Here the immuneACCESS table is served through TCRdb, limited to in-frame sequences with V and J called. Missing clones are a known gap in these copies; in checked studies unresolved V genes cover under half, and the rest lacks a known reason. For this sample the table gives about 51,000 clones, of which about 77% were detected only once. Clones ranked in the top ten supply roughly 2% of the sample. Regarding this clone: Its antigen target is currently unknown. There are no base qualities to consult, and no much larger clone falls within one base.

Patients with a history of autoimmune disease or receiving systemic immunosuppression were excluded from the trial. Peripheral blood for TCR sequencing was collected from all dose cohorts at baseline, on cycle 4 day 1, and on cycle 7 day 1. The samples were drawn from a first-in-human, open-label, multicenter phase I dose-escalation trial of ivuxolimab. Adults with locally advanced or metastatic head and neck squamous cell, hepatocellular, melanoma or renal cell carcinoma were enrolled in the trial. Before TCR sequencing, CD4+ T cells and CD8+ T cells from peripheral blood were sorted into separate populations.

This specimen was CD4+ or CD8+ T cells sorted from blood, taken in a trial of the OX40 agonist ivuxolimab. This clonotype was sampled from an adult with an advanced solid tumor such as melanoma, head and neck, liver or kidney cancer. The chain joins TRBV18 to TRBJ2-5, with the D call perhaps TRBD1 or TRBD2, as 5 bases match in each case. Here the CDR3 is given as CASSRGQVGSGETQYF. The bases are TGTGCCAGCTCACGGGGCCAAGTAGGGTCGGGGGAGACCCAGTACTTC. The full variable domain, with segments outside the CDR3 supplied by the reference TRBV18 and TRBJ2-5 proteins, appears as NAGVMQNPRHLVRRRGQEARLRCSPMKGHSHVYWYRQLPEEGLKFMVYLQKENIIDESGMPKERFSAEFPKEGPSILRIQQVVRGDSAAYFCASSRGQVGSGETQYFGPGTRLLVL.